The entry below describes one T cell receptor (beta chain). The sample originates from a study of blood T cell repertoires in COVID-19. Cohorts were assigned according to the clinical history that participants reported. For recovered donors of Cohort 3, there were two negative PCRs, clearance, or symptom resolution. Authors' analysis steps: Using reference gene primer amplification, nucleated cell counts were estimated. TCRdb's copy holds only in-frame clones and misses some; the assay was immunoSEQ multiplex PCR. The D gene and trimming were derived from the DNA, and the V and J assignments and clone size from that table. This sample carries some 330,000 clones, roughly 88% of them seen once, and the ten largest clones take over 4.5%. The junction had 5 bases not matched to a gene; V was cut back by 2 bases and J by 0 bases. CDR1 SEHNR and CDR2 FQNEAQ come from the germline V gene (reference sequence). The CDR3 totals 16 residues.

Sequences were obtained from PBMCs or T cells enriched from blood (not recorded which). The gene calls are TRBV7-9 and TRBJ2-3; TRBD1 matches 7 bases. The origin of this receptor is a man aged 25-45 years who had recovered from COVID-19. The CDR3 region has the DNA TGTGCCAGCAGCTTACTCCGGGACAGAAGCACAGATACGCAGTATTTT. This translates into CASSLLRDRSTDTQYF. Variable domain in full (rest from reference TRBV7-9 and TRBJ2-3): DTGVSQNPRHKITKRGQNVTFRCDPISEHNRLYWYRQTLGQGPEFLTYFQNEAQLEKSRLLSDRFSAERPKGSFSTLEIQRTEQGDSAMYLCASSLLRDRSTDTQYFGPGTRLTVL.